This is a list of T cell receptor beta chains from one sample in a study of control samples from healthy donors and cancer patients. The data were produced by immunoSEQ multiplex PCR, yet TCRdb's version contains in-frame clones alone and is incomplete. Of around 97,000 clones detected, about 89% appear once; the ten largest clones hold about a fifth. The sequenced sample was PBMCs. These TCRs come from a man between 60 and 75 years old with lung cancer. Both conserved end residues are part of each CDR3. D genes are given only for firm matches.

V,D,J,CDR3
TRBV9,NA,TRBJ1-3,CASSAGSRDTIYF
TRBV6-6,NA,TRBJ1-2,CASSPQESRVPSYGYTF
TRBV15,TRBD1,TRBJ1-1,CATGTGALNTEAFF
TRBV6-5,NA,TRBJ1-5,CASRRGSNQPQHF
TRBV11-3,TRBD2,TRBJ2-1,CASSLGSGGATRSYNEQFF
TRBV9,NA,TRBJ1-2,CASSVQGTYGYTF
TRBV14,NA,TRBJ1-1,CASSQDFVAGAEAFF
TRBV18,TRBD1,TRBJ1-3,CASSPDRVDGNTIYF
TRBV24-1,TRBD1,TRBJ2-1,CATSDLLGQGVNEQFF
TRBV5-4,NA,TRBJ2-4,CASSLGDATQRAKNIQYF
TRBV3-1/TRBV3-2,NA,TRBJ2-5,CASKAGVQETQYF
TRBV2,NA,TRBJ2-3,CASSARASTDTQYF
TRBV6-1,NA,TRBJ1-1,CASSEGRELTEAFF
TRBV3-1/TRBV3-2,NA,TRBJ2-3,CASSQGNGVTDTQYF
TRBV7-9,NA,TRBJ1-1,CASRQGGYTEAFF
TRBV4-1,NA,TRBJ2-1,CASSQVGSGPGKNNEQFF
TRBV5-1,NA,TRBJ2-7,CASSLVVAPYEQYF
TRBV6-5,NA,TRBJ2-6,CASRPDPAGANVLTF
TRBV5-1,TRBD1,TRBJ2-2,CASSLEVGTGSGELFF
TRBV10-1,TRBD1,TRBJ2-2,CASRRGQGTGELFF
TRBV6-5,TRBD1,TRBJ1-1,CASRSTGGTDTEAFF
TRBV18,TRBD1,TRBJ2-3,CASSSKPGQDTDTQYF
TRBV9,TRBD2,TRBJ2-7,CASSVGGGGAPLWEQYF
TRBV18,NA,TRBJ2-4,CASSPDRWQGAKNIQYF
TRBV4-1,NA,TRBJ2-3,CASSQGNGPQGTDTQYF
TRBV4-2,NA,TRBJ2-3,CASSQITGTPGADTQYF
TRBV5-6,TRBD1,TRBJ1-2,CASRQGATNYGYTF
TRBV4-1,NA,TRBJ1-2,CASSHSRVRGGGNHGYTF
TRBV5-8,NA,TRBJ1-5,CASSLAPYSNQPQHF
TRBV27,NA,TRBJ2-2,CASNILADYTGELFF
TRBV10-1,TRBD2,TRBJ2-3,CASSEREAGVEDTQYF
TRBV19,TRBD1,TRBJ1-2,CAGSNWTGINYGYTF
TRBV12-3/TRBV12-4,TRBD1,TRBJ1-2,CASSSQGGYGYTF
TRBV6-1,NA,TRBJ1-4,CASSDDSLNEKLFF
TRBV19,TRBD1,TRBJ1-2,CASSTRTGPDFNYGYTF
TRBV7-9,NA,TRBJ1-5,CASSPAGLNQPQHF
TRBV29-1,TRBD2,TRBJ2-1,CSLTRPAGGRNEQFF